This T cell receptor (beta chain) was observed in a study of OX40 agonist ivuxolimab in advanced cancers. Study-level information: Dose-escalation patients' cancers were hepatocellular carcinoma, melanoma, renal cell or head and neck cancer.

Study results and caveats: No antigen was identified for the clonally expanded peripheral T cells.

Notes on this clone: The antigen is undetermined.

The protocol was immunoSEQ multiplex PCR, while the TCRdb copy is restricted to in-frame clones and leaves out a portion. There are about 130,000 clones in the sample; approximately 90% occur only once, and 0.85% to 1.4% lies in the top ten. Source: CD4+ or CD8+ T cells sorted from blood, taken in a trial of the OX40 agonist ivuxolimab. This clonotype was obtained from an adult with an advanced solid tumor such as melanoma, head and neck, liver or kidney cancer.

The CDR3 is CASSLTGGVNTEAFF. CDR3 coding DNA: TGTGCCAGCAGTCTCACAGGGGGAGTGAACACTGAAGCTTTCTTT. The gene calls are TRBV7-2 and TRBJ1-1; 8 bases match TRBD1. CDR1 and CDR2 from the germline V gene are SGHTA and FQGNSA. The V gene end was trimmed by 6 bases and the J gene end by 0 bases; junction bases not matched to a gene: 6. The CDR3 loop spans 15 amino acids.